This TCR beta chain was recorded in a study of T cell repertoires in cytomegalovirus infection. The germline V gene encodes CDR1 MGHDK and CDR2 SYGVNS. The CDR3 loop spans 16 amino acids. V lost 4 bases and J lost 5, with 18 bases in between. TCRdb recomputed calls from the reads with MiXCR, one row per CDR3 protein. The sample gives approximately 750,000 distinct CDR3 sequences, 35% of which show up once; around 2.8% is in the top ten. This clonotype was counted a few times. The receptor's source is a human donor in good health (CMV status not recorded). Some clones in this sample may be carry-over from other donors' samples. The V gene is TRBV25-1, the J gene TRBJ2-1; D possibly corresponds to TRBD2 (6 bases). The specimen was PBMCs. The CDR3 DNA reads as TGTGCCAGCAGTGGCTATGGAGAGCGGAGGGACAATGAGCAGTTCTTC. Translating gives CASSGYGERRDNEQFF.